Below, one T cell receptor (beta chain) is given with its context. The antigen remains unidentified. The data were obtained in a study of shared clonotypes between healthy human individuals. Study details: Every donor yielded three CD4 naive, three CD4 memory, two CD8 naive and one CD8 memory plate.

J gave up 4 bases and V 0 bases, and 5 bases lay outside the gene matches. This CDR3 contains 16 residues. Per germline, CDR1 SGHDN and CDR2 FVKESK. Measured with immunoSEQ multiplex PCR; TCRdb has only the in-frame clones, and not every one. This table holds 1.5 million to 2.5 million clones, less than 95% found once. Broader study findings: In the sorted subsets, rarefaction showed sequencing was incomplete despite large depth.

CD8 cells regarded as naive lacked CD45RO, were positively chosen for CCR7, and omitted terminally differentiated effector memory CD45RA+ cells. The sequencing input was naive CD8+ T cells sorted from blood. The V and J genes are TRBV14 and TRBJ1-2; the match to TRBD1 covers 10 bases. The receptor's source is a young man in good health. CDR3 region: CASSQEPGTGVYGYTF. CDR3 sequence (DNA): TGTGCCAGCAGCCAAGAACCCGGGACAGGGGTCTATGGCTACACCTTC.